One sample yielded the 22 T cell receptor beta chains listed below, sequenced in a study of CD8+CD57+ T cells in acquired aplastic anemia. The template for TCR beta VDJ and CDR3 sequence profiling was genomic DNA. TCRdb re-derived calls from the reads in MiXCR, one entry per CDR3 protein. The profile shows about 160,000 distinct CDR3 sequences, 71% of them singletons. Patients chosen for sequencing had CD8+CD57+ cells that had expanded, as shown by flow cytometry. The specimen sequenced was sorted CD4+, CD8+, or CD8+CD57+ T cells (not recorded which) from PBMCs. Receptor source: a human donor with aplastic anemia.

This clonotype was seen ten or more times. The chain combines TRBV20-1 with TRBJ2-7; 11 bases agree with TRBD2. The germline CDR1 and CDR2 sequences are DFQATT and SNEGSKA (reference sequence). With 0 bases clipped from V and 0 bases from J, the junction kept 1 base outside the gene matches. The CDR3 covers 15 residues. The CDR3 protein is CSARETSGDSYEQYF. The DNA for the CDR3 is TGCAGTGCTAGAGAGACTAGCGGGGACTCCTACGAGCAGTACTTC.

A word on this clonotype: The junction differs from germline at one of its ends, possibly a read error. The V and J genes are TRBV7-3 and TRBJ2-5; TRBD1 aligns across 7 bases. Germline V gives CDR1 SGHTA, CDR2 FQGTGA. CDR3 size: 14 residues. CDR3 DNA: TGTGCCAGCAGCCTGGACAGGTACCAAGAGAACCAGTACTTC. Protein product: CASSLDRYQENQYF.

This clonotype was detected a few times. The gene calls are TRBV6-6 and TRBJ1-1, with D possibly matching TRBD1 (6 bases). This CDR3 is 13 amino acids long. Germline CDR1 is MNHNY and CDR2 is SVGAGI (reference sequence). Trimming shortened V by 4 bases and J by 2 bases, and 8 bases separated the two germline ends. The CDR3 region is CASSWTENTEAFF. The DNA for the CDR3 is TGTGCCAGCAGTTGGACAGAAAACACTGAAGCTTTCTTT.

The rearrangement links TRBV10-3 to TRBJ2-5; D gene ambiguous. Germline loops: CDR1 ENHRY, CDR2 SYGVKD. Trimming removed 2 bases from V and 5 bases from J, with 6 bases in between. The CDR3 is made up of 12 amino acids. DNA for the CDR3: TGTGCCATCAGTGAGCGTAGGGAGACCCAGTACTTC. Its protein is CAISERRETQYF.

This chain links TRBV20-1 with TRBJ2-7; D is perhaps TRBD2 (6 bases). Germline CDR1 DFQATT, CDR2 SNEGSKA (reference sequence). The V and J ends lost 6 bases and 5 bases respectively, with 17 bases between them. CDR3 length: 13 amino acids. The CDR3 region is CSASGSGVHEQYF. In DNA, the CDR3 is TGCAGTGCCAGCGGGTCGGGGGTCCACGAGCAGTACTTC.

The V gene is TRBV7-9, the J gene TRBJ2-7; D is tentatively TRBD1 or TRBD2 (5 bases each). The V gene lost 7 bases and the J gene lost 2 bases, with 18 bases spanning the gap. Germline loops: CDR1 SEHNR, CDR2 FQNEAQ (reference sequence). This CDR3 is 15 amino acids long. The CDR3 bases are TGTGCCAGCACCGACTCCGGGACCGCACCCTACGAGCAGTACTTC. It codes for CASTDSGTAPYEQYF.

The CDR3 DNA reads TGCAGCGTTCTCCACGGTACTAACTATGGCTACACCTTC. Translation: CSVLHGTNYGYTF. This rearrangement joins TRBV29-1 to TRBJ1-2, with no clear D. Germline V gene lookup returns CDR1 SQVTM and CDR2 ANQGSEA. V was clipped by 5 bases and J by 0 bases, with 10 bases between them. CDR3 length: 13 residues.

The V and J genes are TRBV20-1 and TRBJ2-5; TRBD2 aligns across 7 bases. J lost 5 bases, V lost 3 bases, and 3 bases had no gene match. Germline V gene sequence: CDR1 DFQATT, CDR2 SNEGSKA (reference sequence). This CDR3 has 12 residues. The CDR3 nucleotides read TGCAGTGCTAGCGGGGAGGGCGAGACCCAGTACTTC. Translating gives CSASGEGETQYF.

The V gene is TRBV19, the J gene TRBJ2-2, with 8 positions matching TRBD1. V was clipped by 4 bases and J by 3 bases; unmatched bases: 13. Germline values: CDR1 LNHDA, CDR2 SQIVND (reference sequence). The CDR3 consists of 18 residues. The CDR3 nucleotides are TGTGCCAGTAGTAGGAGGACAGGGTCAATCCCCGACACCGGGGAGCTGTTTTTT. Amino acids: CASSRRTGSIPDTGELFF.

The J gene is TRBJ1-1, the V gene TRBV20-1; 7 bases agree with TRBD1. Germline V gene lookup returns CDR1 DFQATT and CDR2 SNEGSKA (reference sequence). The CDR3 has 12 residues. J gave up 8 bases and V 6 bases, and 9 bases lay outside the gene matches. The CDR3 reads CSASPGTVEAFF. The CDR3 DNA sequence: TGCAGTGCGTCCCCCGGGACAGTAGAAGCTTTCTTT.

This clonotype was picked up a small number of times. The chain links TRBV2 to TRBJ1-1; D not resolved. The germline CDR1 and CDR2 sequences are SNHLY and FYNNEI. V gave up 3 bases and J gave up 1 base, with 6 bases separating them. This CDR3 has 13 residues. The CDR3 DNA reads as TGTGCCAGCAGTGACAGAGAGAACACTGAAGCTTTCTTT. Its protein product is CASSDRENTEAFF.

This clonotype was counted a few times. The J gene is TRBJ1-1, the V gene TRBV29-1; no firm D call. With 0 bases removed from V and 4 bases from J, the gap between germline ends came to 12 bases. The CDR3 runs 14 residues. Germline loops: CDR1 SQVTM, CDR2 ANQGSEA. In DNA, the CDR3 is TGCAGCGTTGAAGAGGCAGGCTCGGGCACTGAAGCTTTCTTT. Translated: CSVEEAGSGTEAFF.

This clonotype was detected a few times. The chain links TRBV5-6 to TRBJ2-7; D is perhaps TRBD1 or TRBD2 (5 bases each). CDR3 length equals 14 residues. Germline loops: CDR1 SGHDT, CDR2 YYEEEE. V shed 2 bases and J shed 4 bases, with 13 bases lying between them. This CDR3 is CASSFGSGGYEQYF. The CDR3 nucleotides are TGTGCCAGCAGCTTTGGATCTGGGGGTTACGAGCAGTACTTC.

This clonotype has more than one count but fewer than ten. J is TRBJ2-7 and V is TRBV15; possibly TRBD1 for D (6 bases). The germline V gene has CDR1 LNHNV and CDR2 YYDKDF (reference sequence). This CDR3 comprises 16 residues. The ends were cut back, 0 bases at V and 2 bases at J, with 14 bases in the middle. This CDR3 is CATSRDKENRAYEQYF. In nucleotides, the CDR3 is TGTGCCACCAGCAGAGATAAAGAGAACAGGGCCTACGAGCAGTACTTC.

The chain employs TRBV24-1 and TRBJ1-1; 9 nucleotides agree with TRBD1. Germline V CDR1 and CDR2: KGHDR, SFDVKD. The length of the CDR3 is 15 residues. V was clipped by 9 bases and J by 5 bases; unmatched bases: 12. CDR3 sequence (DNA): TGTGCCACCTCCCGGGACAGGGCCGGAGTTACTGAAGCTTTCTTT. Protein sequence: CATSRDRAGVTEAFF.

For this clonotype: The junction differs from germline at one of its ends, possibly a read error. The chain joins TRBV7-3 to TRBJ2-3, with D possibly being TRBD2 (6 bases). This CDR3 spans 15 amino acids. Germline values: CDR1 SGHTA, CDR2 FQGTGA. CDR3: CASSLRGEFTDTQYF. CDR3 nucleotide sequence: TGCGCCAGCAGCTTGCGCGGGGAGTTCACAGATACGCAGTATTTT.

The chain joins TRBV19 to TRBJ2-2; no clear D gene. V lost 5 bases to trimming and J lost 4 bases, with 14 bases between them. The length of the CDR3 is 15 residues. Germline V gene lookup returns CDR1 LNHDA and CDR2 SQIVND (reference sequence). The DNA of the CDR3 is TGTGCCAGTAGTTCCGGGTGGGCAGTCACCGGGGAGCTGTTTTTT. Encoded protein: CASSSGWAVTGELFF. The whole variable domain, remainder taken from reference TRBV19 and TRBJ2-2, is DGGITQSPKYLFRKEGQNVTLSCEQNLNHDAMYWYRQDPGQGLRLIYYSQIVNDFQKGDIAEGYSVSREKKESFPLTVTSAQKNPTAFYLCASSSGWAVTGELFFGEGSRLTVL.

The table lists this clonotype with a few counts. A much larger clone sits a single nucleotide away, making a read error possible. The chain uses TRBV11-1 and TRBJ1-1; D ambiguous. V was pared by 5 bases and J by 2 bases, with 9 bases between. The length of the CDR3 is 13 residues. Germline V CDR1 and CDR2: SGHAT, FQDESV (reference sequence). Here the CDR3 DNA reads TGTGCCAGCAGCCTTCCCCTAAACACTGAAGCTTTCTTT. Translated, it gives CASSLPLNTEAFF.

This clonotype came up a few times. This chain uses TRBV6-1 with TRBJ2-5, with D tentatively TRBD1 (6 bases). With 6 bases removed from V and 2 bases from J, the gap between germline ends came to 10 bases. Germline CDR1 MNHNS, CDR2 SASEGT. The CDR3 length is 13 residues. The CDR3 sequence is CASRVDRQETQYF. The CDR3 region has the DNA TGTGCCAGCAGGGTGGACAGACAAGAGACCCAGTACTTC.

This rearrangement joins TRBV19 to TRBJ2-1; tentative D call: TRBD2 (5 bases). V dropped 3 bases and J dropped 8 bases, with 11 bases sitting between them. The CDR3 spans 13 residues. Per germline, CDR1 LNHDA and CDR2 SQIVND (reference sequence). CDR3 nucleotides: TGTGCCAGTAGTATGGGTGTGAGGGATGAGCAGTTCTTC. Translated, it gives CASSMGVRDEQFF. The variable domain in full, with the rest retrieved from reference TRBV19 and TRBJ2-1, is DGGITQSPKYLFRKEGQNVTLSCEQNLNHDAMYWYRQDPGQGLRLIYYSQIVNDFQKGDIAEGYSVSREKKESFPLTVTSAQKNPTAFYLCASSMGVRDEQFFGPGTRLTVL.

The gene calls are TRBV20-1 and TRBJ1-4, with 8 bases fitting TRBD1. The CDR3 covers 14 residues. The junction had 5 bases not matched to a gene; V was cut back by 5 bases and J by 3 bases. From germline, CDR1 is DFQATT and CDR2 SNEGSKA (reference sequence). CDR3 DNA sequence: TGCAGTGCTGTACAGGGGGGGTCTAATGAAAAACTGTTTTTT. It encodes CSAVQGGSNEKLFF.

This chain links TRBV12-5 with TRBJ2-1; D might be TRBD1 (6 bases). The V end lost 1 base, the J end lost 8 bases, and 9 bases lay between the germline ends. The CDR3 runs to 13 residues. Germline V gene sequence: CDR1 LGHNT, CDR2 FRNRAP. The CDR3, as DNA: TGTGCTAGTGGTTTGGGTGGGGGCGATGAGCAGTTCTTC. This gives the protein CASGLGGGDEQFF.